Described below is a single T cell receptor beta chain sequence and its context. There is no known antigen for this receptor. Base qualities were left out, and no much larger clone turns up one base away. What this sample's time point label stands for: approximately 11 months on ibrutinib. For TCR beta library preparation, approximately 1.9 micrograms of genomic DNA was extracted from cryopreserved PBMCs. Longitudinal blood samples from CLL patients on ibrutinib monotherapy underwent high-throughput TCR beta sequencing. The patients took part in an open-label, single-center phase 2 trial of ibrutinib monotherapy. The sample is drawn from a study of cytotoxic CD8 clonotypes in ibrutinib-treated CLL (dated by TCRdb to 2020 to 2022). Looking at the study overall: The cohort was composed of 11 relapsed/refractory and about 15 treatment-naive patients; IGHV unmutated status was identified in roughly 18 patients. Response samples were taken after a median of approximately a year on treatment, ranging from roughly 6 to 36 months. Longitudinal samples were obtainable from about 30% of the roughly 86 participants in the trial. Cryopreserved peripheral blood mononuclear cells were collected at three points: before therapy, at response, and at either sustained remission or disease progression. On average, each sample yielded around 250,000 productive templates and over 90,000 productive rearrangements. Patients were still on ibrutinib when every remission and progressive disease sample was collected. Partial responses were observed in 24 patients and complete responses in 2; after a median follow-up of 68 months, remission was maintained in 14 patients and progression was observed in approximately 12. Overall study outcomes, separate from this receptor: Baseline clonality was found to be higher than that of age-matched healthy donors and was strongly correlated with circulating CD8+ T-cell counts. Public clonotypes were rare and either contracted or stayed stable during treatment, and the rise in clonality at ibrutinib response reflected the expansion of private clonotypes. Clonality increased at ibrutinib response, stayed stable in sustained remission, and fell back toward baseline at progression. Sustained-remission and progressing patients did not have matched sampling times, and lymph node repertoires were not examined.

CDR3 length: 16 amino acids, cysteine to phenylalanine. Only CDR3 DNA remains: 48 bases, in frame from the first base. Based on the germline V gene, the CDR1 and CDR2 sequences are MDHEN and SYDVKM. Trimming costs V 4 bases and J 5 bases, and their ends lie 21 bases apart. A MiSeq instrument was used for deep resolution sequencing, which targeted depths ranging from 1 in 1 million up to 1 in 200,000 T cells, with coverage averaging 10x for each clonotype. The immunoSEQ hsTCRB Kit was used to generate the TCR beta libraries. Under the source paper's analysis protocol: The data were analyzed with ImmunoSEQ Analyzer and ImmunoSEQ Data Assistant, and V, D and J gene assignments followed IMGT definitions. Clonality was computed as one minus normalized Shannon entropy of productive rearrangement frequencies, ranging from 0 to 1. Only overrepresented clonotypes making up at least 0.05% of each patient's repertoire were included in the public clonotype analysis. About a dozen age-matched healthy donor repertoires from immuneACCESS served as clonality controls. As stored in TCRdb, this immuneACCESS dataset retains in-frame rearrangements with V and J assigned. A fraction of the clones does not appear; measured against another copy, unresolved V genes explain less than half of the discrepancy, and the remainder lacks a known reason. D and trimming were read from the DNA, whereas the V and J calls and clone size are those reported in that table. The sample records roughly 130,000 clones, more than 85% of which are singletons. Less than 14% of the sample is taken by the ten largest.

This TCR came from a human donor with chronic lymphocytic leukemia. Sequencing used PBMCs, obtained after 12 months of ibrutinib treatment. This sequence uses TRBV28 and TRBJ2-7; the D gene assignment is ambiguous. The CDR3 protein is CASSSQGPTRYNEQYF. The DNA sequence reads TGTGCCAGCAGTTCTCAAGGGCCTACAAGATACAACGAGCAGTACTTC. Where the CDR3 stops, the reference TRBV28 and TRBJ2-7 genes take over; the full variable domain is DVKVTQSSRYLVKRTGEKVFLECVQDMDHENMFWYRQDPGLGLRLIYFSYDVKMKEKGDIPEGYSVSREKKERFSLILESASTNQTSMYLCASSSQGPTRYNEQYFGPGTRLTVT.